One sample yielded the 31 T cell receptor beta chains listed below, sequenced in a study of low-dose radiotherapy and immunotherapy resistance in tumors. Specified time point: after trial treatment. The treatment was: LDRT plus nivolumab, ipilimumab, low-dose cyclophosphamide and aspirin (RACIN trial). TRAV- and TRBV-specific primers were used for first-strand cDNA, which covered alpha and beta chains. Amplification, which lasted around 22 PCR cycles, used a constant-region primer and V-primer adapter to amplify TCRs. One entry per CDR3 protein, called by TCRdb with MiXCR from the reads. The repertoire consists of some 38,000 distinct CDR3 sequences, with under 25% occurring once and the leading ten covering just under 9.5%. The source material was PBMCs, sampled after low-dose radiotherapy plus immunotherapy. The receptors were sampled from a female donor with ovarian cancer.

This clonotype has ten or more counts. The genes are TRBV2 and TRBJ1-3; 7 bases are shared with TRBD1. Germline CDR1 is SNHLY and CDR2 is FYNNEI. The CDR3 sequence is 13 residues long. V dropped 6 bases and J dropped 8; count of bases not matched to a gene: 7. This chain's CDR3 is CASSSDREDTIYF. Written as DNA, the CDR3 is TGTGCCAGCAGCTCCGACAGGGAAGACACCATATATTTT. Full variable domain (remainder filled in from reference TRBV2 and TRBJ1-3): EPEVTQTPSHQVTQMGQEVILRCVPISNHLYFYWYRQILGQKVEFLVSFYNNEISEKSEIFDDQFSVERPDGSNFTLKIRSTKLEDSAMYFCASSSDREDTIYFGEGSWLTVV.

This clonotype was counted at least ten times. V gene TRBV20-1 combines with J gene TRBJ2-3, with D hard to call. The CDR3 has 13 residues. Germline V gene sequence: CDR1 DFQATT, CDR2 SNEGSKA (reference sequence). The V and J ends lost 0 bases and 5 bases respectively, with 9 bases between them. The CDR3 here is CSARDGRRDTQYF. The DNA of the CDR3 is TGCAGTGCTAGAGATGGACGCAGAGATACGCAGTATTTT.

In its sample, this clonotype was seen many times. This chain joins TRBV21-1 and TRBJ2-3; the tabulated D call, TRBD2, remains unverified against the DNA. TRBV21-1 is a recognized pseudogene. The CDR3 extends over 19 amino acids. The CDR3, as DNA: TGTGCCAGCAGCAGAGAACGGCACATCGGTCTGGAGGGGACAGATACGCAGTATTTT. As protein: CASSRERHIGLEGTDTQYF.

This clonotype was counted at least ten times. The chain couples TRBV19 to TRBJ2-7; D possibly corresponds to TRBD1 (5 bases). The germline V gene has CDR1 LNHDA and CDR2 SQIVND (reference sequence). The germline V and J ends were trimmed by 0 bases and 6 bases, with 12 bases remaining between them. The CDR3 covers 14 residues. The CDR3 spells CASSIDLGVREQYF. CDR3 DNA sequence: TGTGCCAGTAGTATAGATCTAGGGGTTCGCGAGCAGTACTTC.

This clonotype has ten or more counts. Here the CDR3 reads CASSAQGGTEAFF. The CDR3 DNA follows: TGCGCCAGCAGCGCCCAGGGGGGGACTGAAGCTTTCTTT. The chain links TRBV5-1 to TRBJ1-1, with 7 bases fitting TRBD1. The CDR3 totals 13 residues. The germline V gene has CDR1 SGHRS and CDR2 YFSETQ. V shed 4 bases, J shed 5 bases, and the junction held 5 bases outside the gene matches.

This clonotype was observed many times. CDR3 protein: CAWSRTDRSYEQYF. CDR3 bases: TGTGCCTGGAGCCGGACAGATCGATCCTACGAGCAGTACTTC. The chain combines TRBV30 with TRBJ2-7; possible D gene TRBD1, 6 bases. Germline CDR1 and CDR2: GTSNPN and SVGIG (reference sequence). The CDR3 has 14 residues. V was trimmed by 3 bases and J by 1 base, leaving 13 bases between them. The variable domain in full, with the rest retrieved from reference TRBV30 and TRBJ2-7, is SQTIHQWPATLVQPVGSPLSLECTVEGTSNPNLYWYRQAAGRGLQLLFYSVGIGQISSEVPQNLSASRPQDRQFILSSKKLLLSDSGFYLCAWSRTDRSYEQYFGPGTRLTVT.

The sample holds many counts of this clonotype. This chain connects TRBV6-2 or TRBV6-3 to TRBJ2-1; a weak D match, TRBD2 (5 bases). This CDR3 has 13 residues. CDR1 is MNHEY, CDR2 SVGEGT, per germline. With 9 bases removed from V and 5 bases from J, the gap between germline ends came to 14 bases. This CDR3 reads CASTWTGNNEQFF. As DNA, the CDR3 is TGTGCCAGTACGTGGACGGGAAACAATGAGCAGTTCTTC.

There are many counts of this clonotype. This chain uses TRBV15 with TRBJ2-7; 8 positions match TRBD1. V lost 5 bases, J lost 3 bases, and 6 bases stayed unmatched. The CDR3 is 14 residues long. Germline V lookup: CDR1 LNHNV, CDR2 YYDKDF (reference sequence). For the CDR3, the DNA is TGTGCCACCAGCCGCAGGACAGGGAGCTACGAGCAGTACTTC. Its translation: CATSRRTGSYEQYF.

In regard to this clonotype: It differs at one base from a far larger clone, so likely a read error. V and J are TRBV7-6 and TRBJ2-7; 8 bases agree with TRBD1. Per the germline V gene, CDR1 is SGHVS and CDR2 is FNYEAQ. Trimming removed 5 bases from V and 7 bases from J; junction bases left unmatched: 10. CDR3 size: 14 residues. CDR3 in amino acids: CASSLRTGNNEQYF. CDR3 sequence (DNA): TGTGCCAGCAGCCTTCGGACAGGGAACAATGAGCAGTACTTC.

Many counts were recorded for this clonotype. This chain uses TRBV11-2 with TRBJ2-5, with D perhaps TRBD2 (5 bases). Germline CDR1 SGHAT, CDR2 FQNNGV. There are 15 residues in the CDR3. The V end was cut by 4 bases, the J end by 3 bases, with 15 bases between. CDR3 sequence reads: CASSSFRLPKETQYF. The CDR3 DNA follows: TGTGCCAGCAGCTCCTTTCGACTACCAAAAGAGACCCAGTACTTC. Supplemented by reference TRBV11-2 and TRBJ2-5, the full variable domain reads EAGVAQSPRYKIIEKRQSVAFWCNPISGHATLYWYQQILGQGPKLLIQFQNNGVVDDSQLPKDRFSAERLKGVDSTLKIQPAKLEDSAVYLCASSSFRLPKETQYFGPGTRLLVL.

There are many counts of this clonotype. The chain carries TRBV6-5 and TRBJ2-5; the match to TRBD1 covers 7 bases. The germline CDR1 and CDR2 sequences are MNHEY and SVGAGI. The CDR3 is 16 residues long. V dropped 6 bases and J dropped 5; count of bases not matched to a gene: 15. This chain's CDR3 is CASSPRPTGTGETQYF. In nucleotides, the CDR3 is TGTGCCAGCAGCCCTAGACCGACAGGGACGGGGGAGACCCAGTACTTC.

This clonotype has just one count. A read error likely explains this, since a far larger clone differs by one base. This rearrangement joins TRBV11-2 to TRBJ2-7; 7 nucleotides align to TRBD2. The CDR3 sequence is 14 residues long. Germline values: CDR1 SGHAT, CDR2 FQNNGV. J lost 7 bases, V lost 5 bases, and 11 bases had no gene match. Written as DNA, the CDR3 is TGTGCCAGCAGCCCGGGGACTACGTACAATGAGCAGTACTTC. Its protein is CASSPGTTYNEQYF.

The chain is built from TRBV6-1 and TRBJ2-7, with 8 positions matching TRBD1. Unmatched junction bases numbered 9, after V lost 8 bases and J lost 6 bases. Germline V gene lookup returns CDR1 MNHNS and CDR2 SASEGT. The length of the CDR3 is 13 residues. CDR3 nucleotides: TGTGCCAGCGGCCGGACAGGGACCCGCGAGCAGTACTTC. Translation gives CASGRTGTREQYF.

The genes are TRBV9 and TRBJ2-1; D ambiguous. There are 14 residues in the CDR3. CDR1 is SGDLS and CDR2 is YYNGEE in the germline V gene. Trimming cost V 0 bases and J 3 bases, with 7 bases left between them. The CDR3 loop is CASSVEGGYNEQFF. The CDR3 nucleotides read TGTGCCAGCAGCGTAGAGGGCGGCTACAATGAGCAGTTCTTC.

This clonotype occurred a few times. V and J are TRBV28 and TRBJ2-1; 7 bases line up with TRBD2. CDR1 MDHEN and CDR2 SYDVKM come from the germline V gene. V was clipped by 7 bases and J by 3 bases; unmatched bases: 3. This CDR3 has 13 amino acids. The CDR3 protein is CASKGGSYNEQFF. The CDR3 coding sequence is TGTGCCAGCAAGGGCGGGAGCTACAATGAGCAGTTCTTC.

The V call is TRBV10-3, the J call TRBJ1-2; D is possibly TRBD1 (6 bases). In germline, CDR1 is ENHRY, CDR2 SYGVKD. The CDR3 covers 13 residues. V was cut by 10 bases and J by 4 bases, with 16 bases left in between. CDR3 bases: TGTGCCACCTGGGGGGGGCTCACCTATGGCTACACCTTC. As protein: CATWGGLTYGYTF.

This clonotype was recorded many times. The chain employs TRBV20-1 and TRBJ2-5, with 8 positions matching TRBD2. The V segment lost 3 bases and the J segment 2 bases; nucleotides outside the gene matches: 14. The CDR3 spans 17 residues. Germline CDR1 reads DFQATT; CDR2 reads SNEGSKA (reference sequence). CDR3 loop: CSASRYGGSGEQETQYF. The CDR3 nucleotides are TGCAGTGCTAGCCGATATGGGGGTAGCGGGGAGCAAGAGACCCAGTACTTC.

At least ten counts were recorded for this clonotype. The chain links TRBV6-2 or TRBV6-3 to TRBJ1-5; unclear D gene. The CDR3 has 15 residues. Trimming stripped 5 bases from V and 4 bases from J, with 15 bases between. Germline V gene sequence: CDR1 MNHEY, CDR2 SVGEGT. CDR3 sequence reads: CASSESSVANQPQHF. CDR3 DNA sequence: TGTGCCAGCAGTGAGTCTAGTGTAGCGAATCAGCCCCAGCATTTT.

This clonotype was picked up many times. The rearrangement links TRBV14 to TRBJ2-1; TRBD2 matches at 8 bases. CDR1 and CDR2 (germline): SGHDN, FVKESK. The CDR3 totals 16 residues. The V gene end was trimmed by 4 bases and the J gene end by 6 bases; junction bases not matched to a gene: 11. The CDR3 spells CASSLYRGGAGNEQFF. CDR3 bases: TGTGCCAGCAGCCTCTATCGGGGGGGGGCAGGCAATGAGCAGTTCTTC.

This clonotype was picked up many times. V usage is TRBV12-3 or TRBV12-4 and J usage is TRBJ1-5; a possible D gene is TRBD1 (6 bases). With 5 bases removed from V and 7 bases from J, the gap between germline ends came to 12 bases. The length of the CDR3 is 13 residues. CDR3 protein: CASSPLGGQPQHF. The CDR3 DNA reads as TGTGCCAGCAGTCCCCTTGGGGGCCAGCCCCAGCATTTT.

At least ten counts were recorded for this clonotype. The CDR3 nucleotides read TGTGCCAGCAGTGAAGCTAGCGGGAGGTCAGATACGCAGTATTTT. Amino acids: CASSEASGRSDTQYF. This sequence joins TRBV2 and TRBJ2-3; 10 bases map to TRBD2. V shed 0 bases, J shed 4 bases, and the junction held 1 base outside the gene matches. CDR1 and CDR2 from the germline V gene are SNHLY and FYNNEI. This CDR3 has 15 residues.

This clonotype was seen ten or more times. The gene calls are TRBV15 and TRBJ2-2; D might be TRBD1 (5 bases). The CDR3 loop spans 17 amino acids. V lost 0 bases and J 3 bases, leaving 14 bases between the germline ends. The germline gives CDR1 LNHNV, CDR2 YYDKDF (reference sequence). The CDR3, as DNA: TGTGCCACCAGCAGAGATACGTGGGGCGTAGACACCGGGGAGCTGTTTTTT. Translated: CATSRDTWGVDTGELFF.

This clonotype has a count of ten or more. The chain links TRBV28 to TRBJ2-7, with D possibly TRBD1 on 6 matching bases. The V end lost 2 bases, the J end lost 2 bases, and 13 bases lay between the germline ends. This CDR3 has 15 residues. CDR1 and CDR2 from the germline V gene are MDHEN and SYDVKM. This chain's CDR3 is CASSLPGTHTYEQYF. DNA for the CDR3: TGTGCCAGCAGTTTACCCGGGACACACACCTACGAGCAGTACTTC.

This clonotype appeared many times. The rearrangement uses TRBV6-2 or TRBV6-3 and TRBJ2-1; 9 bases are shared with TRBD1. The CDR3 spans 14 residues. Germline values: CDR1 MNHEY, CDR2 SVGEGT. The V and J ends lost 6 bases and 6 bases, in that order; junction bases with no gene match: 6. The CDR3 here is CASSPGQGFNEQFF. In DNA, the CDR3 is TGTGCCAGCAGCCCCGGACAGGGGTTCAATGAGCAGTTCTTC.

This clonotype has at least ten counts. This rearrangement joins TRBV12-3 or TRBV12-4 to TRBJ1-5; TRBD1 agrees at 7 bases. The CDR3 runs 15 residues. With V trimmed by 5 bases and J by 4 bases, 8 bases remained unmatched. CDR3 amino acids: CASSRQGAENQPQHF. The DNA for the CDR3 is TGTGCCAGCAGTCGACAGGGAGCGGAAAATCAGCCCCAGCATTTT.

This rearrangement joins TRBV6-5 to TRBJ2-3; 10 nucleotides align to TRBD1. J lost 1 base, V lost 6 bases, and 7 bases had no gene match. CDR3 length equals 16 residues. The germline V gene encodes CDR1 MNHEY and CDR2 SVGAGI. DNA for the CDR3: TGTGCCAGCAGGACGTTCGGGACAGGGGGCACAGATACGCAGTATTTT. It translates to CASRTFGTGGTDTQYF.

This clonotype turned up a few times. V gene TRBV5-1 combines with J gene TRBJ1-1, with D hard to call. The CDR3 is made up of 13 amino acids. V lost 0 bases and J 11 bases, leaving 14 bases between the germline ends. Germline-derived CDR1 and CDR2 are SGHRS and YFSETQ. The CDR3 DNA follows: TGCGCCAGCAGCTTGGGGGTCGGGCTTGGGGCTTTCTTT. Its protein product is CASSLGVGLGAFF.

This clonotype was counted a single time. This chain joins TRBV2 and TRBJ2-5; D may match TRBD1 or TRBD2 (5 bases each). This CDR3 has 16 residues. CDR1 SNHLY and CDR2 FYNNEI come from the germline V gene. V lost 10 bases to trimming and J lost 2 bases, with 23 bases between them. The CDR3: CATRLGTGILQETQYF. In DNA, the CDR3 is TGTGCCACCCGCCTCGGGACGGGGATATTACAAGAGACCCAGTACTTC.

This clonotype was counted many times. The gene calls are TRBV23-1 and TRBJ2-1, with D possibly TRBD1 on 8 matching bases. TRBV23-1 is filed as an ORF, its function uncertain. The CDR3 sequence is 16 residues long. V was pared by 10 bases and J by 7 bases, with 26 bases between. CDR3 in DNA: TGCGCCACCGAGAAAAGGAGGGGGGGGGACAGGAATGAGCAGTTCTTC. This sequence encodes CATEKRRGGDRNEQFF.

In its sample, this clonotype was seen many times. The chain uses TRBV5-4 and TRBJ2-2; D is unresolved. Germline V gene sequence: CDR1 SGHNT, CDR2 YYREEE (reference sequence). The CDR3 is 15 residues long. The V end was cut by 0 bases, the J end by 0 bases, with 6 bases between. DNA for the CDR3: TGTGCCAGCAGCTTGGTTTTAGCGAACACCGGGGAGCTGTTTTTT. Protein sequence: CASSLVLANTGELFF.

This clonotype was detected many times. V is TRBV20-1 and J is TRBJ2-7, with D perhaps given as TRBD1 or TRBD2 (5 bases each). Trimming pared 1 base from V and 3 bases from J, leaving 10 bases between. The CDR3 totals 13 residues. Germline V CDR1 and CDR2: DFQATT, SNEGSKA (reference sequence). This chain's CDR3 is CSARGDGIYEQYF. The CDR3 DNA follows: TGCAGTGCTAGAGGGGACGGAATCTACGAGCAGTACTTC.